These 7 T cell receptor beta chains originate from one sample sequenced in a study of shared clonotypes between healthy human individuals. The protocol was immunoSEQ multiplex PCR, while the TCRdb copy is restricted to in-frame clones and leaves out a portion. The sample lists some 2.1 million clones, around 93% occurring once. Only CD45RO-negative cells positively selected for CCR7 counted as naive CD8 cells, so terminally differentiated effector memory CD45RA+ cells were excluded. Material for sequencing was naive CD8+ T cells from PBMCs. The source of these receptors is a man younger than 35 in good health. Some clones in this sample may be carry-over from other donors' samples.

The chain employs TRBV7-2 and TRBJ1-1, with 7 nucleotides matching TRBD1. The CDR3 is 14 amino acids. Losses at the gene ends were 3 bases for V and 1 base for J; bases not matched to a gene: 2. Per germline, CDR1 SGHTA and CDR2 FQGNSA. As DNA, the CDR3 is TGTGCCAGCAGCTTCGGACAGGCGAACACTGAAGCTTTCTTT. It is translated as CASSFGQANTEAFF. The full variable domain, completed using reference TRBV7-2 and TRBJ1-1, is GAGVSQSPSNKVTEKGKDVELRCDPISGHTALYWYRQSLGQGLEFLIYFQGNSAPDKSGLPSDRFSAERTGGSVSTLTIQRTQQEDSAVYLCASSFGQANTEAFFGQGTRLTVV.

The chain recombines TRBV28 with TRBJ2-1, with a possible D match to TRBD1 (6 bases). The CDR3 runs 15 residues. Per the germline V gene, CDR1 is MDHEN and CDR2 is SYDVKM. V gave up 6 bases and J gave up 2 bases, with 14 bases separating them. The DNA for the CDR3 is TGTGCCAGCAGCCACGACAGGAAGCCCTACAATGAGCAGTTCTTC. The encoded protein is CASSHDRKPYNEQFF. Complete variable domain (other parts from reference TRBV28 and TRBJ2-1): DVKVTQSSRYLVKRTGEKVFLECVQDMDHENMFWYRQDPGLGLRLIYFSYDVKMKEKGDIPEGYSVSREKKERFSLILESASTNQTSMYLCASSHDRKPYNEQFFGPGTRLTVL.

V usage is TRBV25-1 and J usage is TRBJ2-1; 9 nucleotides line up with TRBD2. The V segment lost 3 bases and the J segment 4 bases; nucleotides outside the gene matches: 13. Germline V gene sequence: CDR1 MGHDK, CDR2 SYGVNS. The CDR3 has 18 residues. Written as DNA, the CDR3 is TGTGCCAGCAGTGACCCCCTCCCGGGGCGGGAGGGATACAATGAGCAGTTCTTC. Translating it yields CASSDPLPGREGYNEQFF.

This rearrangement joins TRBV5-6 to TRBJ2-5, with 11 bases matching TRBD1. In germline, CDR1 is SGHDT, CDR2 YYEEEE. J gave up 4 bases and V 4 bases, and 3 bases lay outside the gene matches. The length of the CDR3 is 14 residues. CDR3 DNA sequence: TGTGCCAGCAGCCCGGGGACAGGGGGAGAGACCCAGTACTTC. Translation: CASSPGTGGETQYF.

This sequence joins TRBV5-5 and TRBJ2-5; D may be TRBD1 (6 bases). This CDR3 is 15 amino acids long. V gave up 1 base and J gave up 2 bases, with 12 bases separating them. Germline CDR1 is SGHKS and CDR2 is YYEKEE (reference sequence). This CDR3 is CASSLQGLSQETQYF. CDR3 DNA sequence: TGTGCCAGCAGCTTGCAGGGGTTATCTCAAGAGACCCAGTACTTC.

This chain uses TRBV10-2 with TRBJ2-7; D gene uncertain. Germline V CDR1 and CDR2: WSHSY, SAAADI. This CDR3 has 13 residues. V dropped 2 bases and J dropped 0 bases, with 5 bases sitting between them. This CDR3 is CASSERLSYEQYF. CDR3 coding DNA: TGCGCCAGCAGTGAGCGCCTCTCCTACGAGCAGTACTTC.

This clone was observed a few times. This rearrangement joins TRBV27 to TRBJ2-7; 9 positions match TRBD1. The V segment lost 0 bases and the J segment 3 bases; nucleotides outside the gene matches: 6. Germline-derived CDR1 and CDR2 are MNHEY and SMNVEV (reference sequence). CDR3 length: 16 amino acids. In nucleotides, the CDR3 is TGTGCCAGCAGTTTATCTTCCGGGACAGGGCTCTACGAGCAGTACTTC. Protein: CASSLSSGTGLYEQYF.